The 21 T cell receptor beta chains below all came from one sample that was sequenced in a study of T cells expressing NK-cell markers. TCRdb re-called the 5' RACE reads and shows each CDR3 protein once, DNA omitted. Its table lists under 600,000 distinct CDR3 sequences. The sequenced sample consisted of blood T cells: a sorted CD56 or NKG2C T cell subset, CD4+ or CD8+ T cells, or bulk PBMC T cells (not recorded which). These receptor sequences come from a woman aged 50 to 60 in good health.

The chain links TRBV12-3 or TRBV12-4 to TRBJ2-1; TCRdb returns TRBD1, unconfirmable since there is no DNA. This CDR3 contains 14 residues. This chain's CDR3 is CASAPFLTYNEQFF.

The V call is TRBV24-1, the J call TRBJ2-5; TCRdb reports TRBD2, a call that lacks DNA to check it against. This CDR3 contains 17 residues. Per the germline V gene, CDR1 is KGHDR and CDR2 is SFDVKD. The chain's CDR3 is CATSDTRMAGGQETQYF.

This sequence joins TRBV7-9 and TRBJ2-4. The CDR3 runs 14 residues. CDR1 is SEHNR, CDR2 FQNEAQ, per germline (reference sequence). The chain's CDR3 is CASSLDPTVNIQYF.

The V gene is TRBV6-6, the J gene TRBJ2-1. The germline V gene encodes CDR1 MNHNY and CDR2 SVGAGI (reference sequence). This CDR3 comprises 16 residues. CDR3 in amino acids: CASSYPQGSSYNEQFF.

The chain combines TRBV12-3 or TRBV12-4 with TRBJ2-1. The CDR3 totals 16 residues. CDR3 region: CASSLGGSRLYNEQFF.

This chain uses TRBV30 with TRBJ2-5; the TRBD2 assignment by TCRdb is unverifiable without DNA. The CDR3 runs to 11 residues. CDR1 and CDR2 (germline): GTSNPN, SVGIG (reference sequence). The CDR3 reads CAWTVGGPQYF.

This rearrangement joins TRBV29-1 to TRBJ2-2; TCRdb gives TRBD1 as the D gene, but with no DNA this cannot be confirmed. The CDR3 has 13 residues. CDR1 is SQVTM and CDR2 is ANQGSEA in the germline V gene. CDR3 sequence reads: CSAGTGHPGELFF.

The genes are TRBV11-1 and TRBJ1-1; TCRdb's D call of TRBD1 is untestable without DNA. CDR1 SGHAT and CDR2 FQDESV come from the germline V gene (reference sequence). The CDR3 is 18 residues long. The chain's CDR3 is CASSVAGTWGRVGTEAFF.

The chain uses TRBV7-9 and TRBJ1-2; no DNA is available, so the TRBD1 call from TCRdb remains unchecked. CDR1 and CDR2 from the germline V gene are SEHNR and FQNEAQ (reference sequence). The CDR3 contains 14 residues. CDR3 amino acids: CASRLSGGTGGYTF.

V and J are TRBV7-9 and TRBJ1-6; there is no DNA to check the TCRdb D call of TRBD1. The CDR3 length is 15 residues. From germline, CDR1 is SEHNR and CDR2 FQNEAQ (reference sequence). CDR3 amino acids: CASSPGQSYNSPLHF.

The J gene is TRBJ1-1, the V gene TRBV7-8. This CDR3 has 15 residues. CDR1 is SGHVS and CDR2 is FQNEAQ in the germline V gene. Here the CDR3 reads CASSPRRGSNTEAFF.

The chain combines TRBV20-1 with TRBJ2-7. Germline CDR1 is DFQATT and CDR2 is SNEGSKA (reference sequence). This CDR3 has 14 residues. This chain's CDR3 is CSARGRHSSYEQYF.

The genes are TRBV12-3 or TRBV12-4 and TRBJ1-5; checking the TCRdb D call of TRBD1 is not possible without DNA. The CDR3 has 15 residues. The CDR3 sequence: CASRTGTGGFQPQHF.

The V call is TRBV20-1, the J call TRBJ2-1. Germline values: CDR1 DFQATT, CDR2 SNEGSKA (reference sequence). The CDR3 is made up of 11 amino acids. The CDR3 loop is CSASHSDEQFF.

The J gene is TRBJ2-1, the V gene TRBV5-1; the TCRdb call, TRBD2, lacks DNA for checking. Germline assignment: CDR1 SGHRS and CDR2 YFSETQ. The CDR3 spans 15 residues. The CDR3 here is CASSRTSGLYNEQFF.

The CDR3 spells CASSSGLAGANEQFF. This chain uses TRBV5-1 with TRBJ2-1; TCRdb calls TRBD2, which cannot be checked without DNA. CDR1 SGHRS and CDR2 YFSETQ come from the germline V gene. This CDR3 has 15 residues.

The chain combines TRBV7-6 with TRBJ2-5; the D gene TCRdb calls, TRBD1, cannot be checked with no DNA. CDR3 size: 16 residues. Looked up from germline, CDR1 is SGHVS and CDR2 is FNYEAQ. The CDR3 loop is CASSLAKTGIQETQYF.

The gene calls are TRBV7-9 and TRBJ1-3. The length of the CDR3 is 13 residues. The V gene's germline CDR1 is SEHNR and CDR2 FQNEAQ (reference sequence). The CDR3 loop reads CASSLSARDTIYF.

This chain connects TRBV3-1 to TRBJ1-6; TCRdb designates TRBD1, a call that cannot be tested without DNA. CDR1 is LGHDT and CDR2 is YNNKEL in the germline V gene (reference sequence). The CDR3 is 15 residues long. The CDR3 spells CASSPKAGGYSPLHF.

This chain uses TRBV12-3 or TRBV12-4 with TRBJ2-1; without DNA, the TCRdb call of TRBD1 cannot be checked. The CDR3 is 15 amino acids. The CDR3 spells CASTPSWGRGDEQFF.

The chain joins TRBV6-6 to TRBJ2-3; TCRdb returns TRBD1, unconfirmable since there is no DNA. This CDR3 spans 15 amino acids. In germline, CDR1 is MNHNY, CDR2 SVGAGI (reference sequence). The CDR3 is CASSRSGADTDTQYF.